This T cell receptor (beta chain) was sequenced in a study of cytomegalovirus exposure and HLA in healthy donors. For the study at large: Around 80 million unique TCR sequences came from HLA-typed donors in an early release.

PCR used 60 Vbeta primers and 13 Jbeta primers. TCRdb's copy holds only in-frame clones and misses some; the assay was immunoSEQ multiplex PCR. The sample records roughly 120,000 clones, more than 60% being singletons. This CDR3 is built from 16 residues. Germline V lookup: CDR1 SEHNR, CDR2 FQNEAQ (reference sequence). As for this clone: The antigen is not known. A junction end diverges from the germline sequence, so it may reflect a read error.

Study findings and constraints: Apart from CMV serostatus, no immune exposure information was available. In all likelihood, a cluster of highly shared sequence variants was a sequencing artifact. When analyzed later, a missense DCLRE1C variant was found to be linked to TCR beta V- and J-gene trimming.

V gene TRBV7-9 combines with J gene TRBJ2-2; TRBD1 aligns across 10 bases. This sequence was found in a woman in her thirties or forties in good health and CMV-seronegative. The specimen sequenced was PBMCs. The CDR3 nucleotides are TGTTCCAGCAGCTTAGGTGGACAGGGGGTAACCGGGGAGCTGTTTTTT. Its translation is CSSSLGGQGVTGELFF.